The 14 T cell receptor beta chains in this list originate from one sample, sequenced in a study of cytomegalovirus exposure and HLA in healthy donors. Primers included in the PCR were 60 Vbeta and 13 Jbeta primers. The method was immunoSEQ multiplex PCR; TCRdb's version includes in-frame clones alone and lacks a portion of them. The sample comprises 110,000 or so clones, roughly 72% of which are singletons, and more than 3.5% rests with the top ten. Sample: PBMCs. The receptors were sampled from a middle-aged woman in good health and CMV-seropositive.

A few counts support this clone. The chain has TRBV5-1 and TRBJ2-1; D gene ambiguous. V shed 8 bases and J shed 3 bases, with 18 bases lying between them. The CDR3 runs to 15 residues. Germline assignment: CDR1 SGHRS and CDR2 YFSETQ. CDR3 coding DNA: TGCGCCAGTTGCGGCGGAGACTGTTTCTACAATGAGCAGTTCTTC. It is translated as CASCGGDCFYNEQFF.

The chain couples TRBV5-5 to TRBJ2-3; D remains ambiguous. Germline values: CDR1 SGHKS, CDR2 YYEKEE (reference sequence). The ends were cut back, 4 bases at V and 0 bases at J, with 15 bases in the middle. The CDR3 has 16 residues. CDR3 bases: TGTGCCAGCAGCCCCGTTTTGTCAGTTAGCACAGATACGCAGTATTTT. Encoded protein: CASSPVLSVSTDTQYF.

The chain carries TRBV9 and TRBJ1-2; 10 bases map to TRBD1. J lost 8 bases, V lost 4 bases, and 8 bases had no gene match. The CDR3 runs 14 residues. Germline CDR1 is SGDLS and CDR2 is YYNGEE. The DNA of the CDR3 is TGTGCCAGCAGCCCAACGGACAGGGGGAACGGCTACACCTTC. Encoded protein: CASSPTDRGNGYTF.

A single count supports this clone. The V and J genes are TRBV4-3 and TRBJ1-2, with TRBD1 matching over 7 bases. The J segment lost 4 bases and the V segment lost 5 bases, leaving 7 bases of the junction unmatched. From germline, CDR1 is LGHNA and CDR2 YSLEER. CDR3 length: 14 residues. CDR3 DNA: TGCGCCAGCAGCAGCGGGAGGGGGCCCTATGGCTACACCTTC. Protein product: CASSSGRGPYGYTF.

The gene calls are TRBV4-2 and TRBJ1-1, with 9 bases aligning to TRBD1. The CDR3 runs to 12 residues. The trim removed 5 bases at V and 11 bases at J, leaving 6 bases unmatched. Germline loops: CDR1 LGHNA, CDR2 YNFKEQ. The CDR3 loop reads CASSRTGVGAFF. Written as DNA, the CDR3 is TGTGCCAGCAGCAGGACAGGGGTGGGTGCTTTCTTT.

This chain uses TRBV4-2 with TRBJ2-1; 9 bases fit TRBD2. The CDR3 totals 20 residues. V shed 1 base and J 7 bases; nucleotides not matched to a gene: 20. Germline CDR1 and CDR2: LGHNA and YNFKEQ. The CDR3 sequence: CASSQVVAGGSGAGRNEQFF. In DNA, the CDR3 is TGTGCCAGCAGCCAAGTGGTGGCGGGAGGGTCTGGGGCAGGGAGGAATGAGCAGTTCTTC.

This clone turned up a few times. This CDR3 fails to terminate in the conserved phenylalanine or tryptophan, so it likely reflects a read error. The limits of the CDR3 on the DNA are not certain, so only TCRdb's listed CDR3 is given. The V and J genes are TRBV7-2 and TRBJ1-4; the table's D call, TRBD1, has no DNA check behind it. The CDR3 spans 13 amino acids, including both terminal residues. Germline V CDR1 and CDR2: SGHTA, FQGNSA. The CDR3 spells CASSLVVTFSGCR.

The V gene is TRBV19, the J gene TRBJ1-5, with D unresolved. The CDR3 sequence is 17 residues long. Germline CDR1 and CDR2: LNHDA and SQIVND (reference sequence). V lost 0 bases and J 0 bases, leaving 12 bases between the germline ends. The DNA for the CDR3 is TGTGCCAGTAGTATAGAGGGCAGGCCTTATAGCAATCAGCCCCAGCATTTT. It specifies CASSIEGRPYSNQPQHF. Full variable domain (remainder filled in from reference TRBV19 and TRBJ1-5): DGGITQSPKYLFRKEGQNVTLSCEQNLNHDAMYWYRQDPGQGLRLIYYSQIVNDFQKGDIAEGYSVSREKKESFPLTVTSAQKNPTAFYLCASSIEGRPYSNQPQHFGDGTRLSIL.

V usage is TRBV7-9 and J usage is TRBJ1-1, with D perhaps TRBD1 (5 bases). Germline CDR1 SEHNR, CDR2 FQNEAQ (reference sequence). The CDR3 spans 17 residues. V gave up 1 base and J gave up 3 bases, with 18 bases separating them. The CDR3 sequence: CASSLVTRGGGDTEAFF. The CDR3 nucleotides are TGTGCCAGCAGCTTAGTTACGCGGGGTGGGGGGGACACTGAAGCTTTCTTT.

The chain recombines TRBV15 with TRBJ2-7, with TRBD1 matching 11 bases. From germline, CDR1 is LNHNV and CDR2 YYDKDF (reference sequence). Trimming took 1 base from V and 4 from J; bases not matched to a gene: 6. The CDR3 has 16 amino acids. CDR3 DNA sequence: TGTGCCACCAGCAGAGGCGGACAGGGGGCAAGGTACGAGCAGTACTTC. Amino acids: CATSRGGQGARYEQYF.

The chain uses TRBV4-3 and TRBJ1-2; 10 bases line up with TRBD1. Germline lookup yields CDR1 LGHNA and CDR2 YSLEER. V trimming: 4 bases; J trimming: 2 bases; junction bases outside the gene matches: 4. The CDR3 is made up of 15 amino acids. The DNA for the CDR3 is TGCGCCAGCAGCCGGGACAGGGGCCAGAACTATGGCTACACCTTC. This codes for CASSRDRGQNYGYTF.

The V and J genes are TRBV6-1 and TRBJ2-2, with 9 bases that match TRBD1. Unmatched junction bases numbered 6, after V lost 3 bases and J lost 1 base. CDR3 length: 17 residues. Germline V gene sequence: CDR1 MNHNS, CDR2 SASEGT. This CDR3 reads CASSDTVGQGNTGELFF. The CDR3 bases are TGTGCCAGCAGTGACACCGTGGGACAGGGGAACACCGGGGAGCTGTTTTTT.

This chain connects TRBV15 to TRBJ2-1; 10 nucleotides match TRBD2. CDR1 is LNHNV and CDR2 is YYDKDF in the germline V gene (reference sequence). This CDR3 is 20 amino acids long. J was trimmed by 2 bases and V by 5 bases; bases with no gene match: 18. The CDR3 here is CATSGGLVASGSQTYNEQFF. DNA of the CDR3: TGTGCCACCAGCGGGGGGCTAGTCGCTAGCGGGAGCCAGACCTACAATGAGCAGTTCTTC.

The gene calls are TRBV10-1 and TRBJ1-5, with 7 bases that match TRBD1. The CDR3 has 16 amino acids. CDR1 and CDR2 from the germline V gene are WNHNN and SYGVQD (reference sequence). Trimming at V came to 2 bases and at J to 4 bases, leaving 8 bases not matched to a gene. Written as DNA, the CDR3 is TGCGCCAGCAGTGAGGACAGGGCAAGGGTAAATCAGCCCCAGCATTTT. Amino acids: CASSEDRARVNQPQHF.